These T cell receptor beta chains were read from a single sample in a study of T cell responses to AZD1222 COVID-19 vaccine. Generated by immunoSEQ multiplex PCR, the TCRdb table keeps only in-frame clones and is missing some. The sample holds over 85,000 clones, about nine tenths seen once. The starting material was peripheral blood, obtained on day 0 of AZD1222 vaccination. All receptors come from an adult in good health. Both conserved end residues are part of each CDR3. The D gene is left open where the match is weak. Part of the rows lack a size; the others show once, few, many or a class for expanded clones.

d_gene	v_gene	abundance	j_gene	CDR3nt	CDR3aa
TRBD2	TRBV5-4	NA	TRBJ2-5	TGTGCCAGCAGCTTGGAGCCAGCGGGGGAAGAGACCCAGTACTTC	CASSLEPAGEETQYF
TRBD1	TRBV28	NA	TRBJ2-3	TGTGCCAGCAGTTTACTTGGACAGGGCACAGATACGCAGTATTTT	CASSLLGQGTDTQYF
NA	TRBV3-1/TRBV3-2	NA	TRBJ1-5	TGTGCCAGCGGCCAAAGCGAGGGGAGGCAGCCCCAGCATTTT	CASGQSEGRQPQHF
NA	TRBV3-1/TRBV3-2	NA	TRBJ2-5	TGTGCCAGCAGCCACCCGACAGGCCCCCAAGAGACCCAGTACTTC	CASSHPTGPQETQYF
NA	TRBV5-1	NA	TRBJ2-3	TGCGCCAGCAGCATTGACCAAAACACAGATACGCAGTATTTT	CASSIDQNTDTQYF
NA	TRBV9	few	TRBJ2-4	TGTGCCAGCAGCGTGTCGGGACAAGGCAATTTAGCCAAAAACATTCAGTACTTC	CASSVSGQGNLAKNIQYF
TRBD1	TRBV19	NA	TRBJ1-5	TGTGCCAGTCGGGACAGTTCGTCTCAGCCCCAGCATTTT	CASRDSSSQPQHF
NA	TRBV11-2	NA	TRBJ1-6	TGTGCCAGCAGCTTAGATTCGGGATTTTCACCCCTCCACTTT	CASSLDSGFSPLHF
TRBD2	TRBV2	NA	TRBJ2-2	TGTGCCAGCAGCCGACTAGCGGGGGAAACCGGGGAGCTGTTTTTT	CASSRLAGETGELFF
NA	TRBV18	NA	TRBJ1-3	TGTGCCAGCTCAGCCCGGACAGTTCTCGGAAACACCATATATTTT	CASSARTVLGNTIYF
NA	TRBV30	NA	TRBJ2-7	TGTGCCTGGAGTGGAGAGTTCCACGAGCAGTACTTC	CAWSGEFHEQYF
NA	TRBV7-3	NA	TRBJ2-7	TGTGCCAGCAGCCCAGGGGGGGGCCGCTACGAGCAGTACTTC	CASSPGGGRYEQYF
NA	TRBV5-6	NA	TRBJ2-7	TGTGCCAGCAGCGGGTGGTTTTGGAGGGGGAGCTCCTACGAGCAGTACTTC	CASSGWFWRGSSYEQYF
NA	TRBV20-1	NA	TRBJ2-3	TGCAGTGCTAGTGCCAGCTTGGGGACGCAGTATTTT	CSASASLGTQYF
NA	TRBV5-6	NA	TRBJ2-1	TGTGCCAGCAGCGAGGGACGGGGATACAATGAGCAGTTCTTC	CASSEGRGYNEQFF
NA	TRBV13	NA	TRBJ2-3	TGTGCCAGCAGCCCCTCAGGGGAAGATACGCAGTATTTT	CASSPSGEDTQYF
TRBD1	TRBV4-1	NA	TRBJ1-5	TGCGCCAGCAGCCACCGACAGGGTAGCAATCAGCCCCAGCATTTT	CASSHRQGSNQPQHF
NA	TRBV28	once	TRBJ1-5	TGTGCCAGCAGTCTAGAAGGACAGCAGCCCCAGCATTTT	CASSLEGQQPQHF
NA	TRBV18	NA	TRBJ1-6	TGTGCCAGCTCGACCAGGGGCGTCGGATATAATTCACCCCTCCACTTT	CASSTRGVGYNSPLHF
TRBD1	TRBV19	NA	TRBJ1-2	TGTGCCAGTAGTATTAACAGGGGAGATGGCTACACCTTC	CASSINRGDGYTF
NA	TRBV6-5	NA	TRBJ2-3	TGTGCCAGCAGCCCGACTGGCAGTACGCAGTATTTT	CASSPTGSTQYF
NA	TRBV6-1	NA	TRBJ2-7	TGTGCCAGCAGTGAATTGTGGGGGACTCGGGAGCAGTACTTC	CASSELWGTREQYF
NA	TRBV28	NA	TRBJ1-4	TGTGCCAGCAGTCCCGTCGGGGAAAAACTGTTTTTT	CASSPVGEKLFF
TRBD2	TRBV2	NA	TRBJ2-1	TGTGCCAGCAACCCTAGCGGAGCCTACAATGAGCAGTTCTTC	CASNPSGAYNEQFF
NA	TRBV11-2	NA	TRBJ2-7	TGTGCCAGCAGCCAAGGGACGGGCACTCTCTACGAGCAGTACTTC	CASSQGTGTLYEQYF
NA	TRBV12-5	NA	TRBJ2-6	TGTGCTAGTGGTTTGGCTGACAGCTCTGGGGCCAACGTCCTGACTTTC	CASGLADSSGANVLTF
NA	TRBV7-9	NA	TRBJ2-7	TGTGCCAGCACCTCTCAGGGTGTTAACGAGCAGTACTTC	CASTSQGVNEQYF
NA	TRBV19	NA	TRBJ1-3	TGTGCCAGTAGTCCCTCAGGGGATATTTACTCTGGAAACACCATATATTTT	CASSPSGDIYSGNTIYF
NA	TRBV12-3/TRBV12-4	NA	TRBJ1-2	TGTGCCAGCAGTAGGACAAAAGGCTACACCTTC	CASSRTKGYTF
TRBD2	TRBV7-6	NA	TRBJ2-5	TGTGCCAGCAGCTTAGCGCGAGGACTAGCGGGGGCGGAGACCCAGTACTTC	CASSLARGLAGAETQYF
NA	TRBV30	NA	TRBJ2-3	TGTGCCTGGACCTCTAGCTACAGCACAGATACGCAGTATTTT	CAWTSSYSTDTQYF
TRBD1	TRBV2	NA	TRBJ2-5	TGTGCCAGCAGTGAAGCGAGGGGGCTCAAGGAGACCCAGTACTTC	CASSEARGLKETQYF
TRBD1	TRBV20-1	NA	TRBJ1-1	TGCAGTGCTAGTAACCGACAGGGCCTTCGGACTGAAGCTTTCTTT	CSASNRQGLRTEAFF
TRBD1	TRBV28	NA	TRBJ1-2	TGTGCCAGCAGTTCAGCCGGGGGGCAGGGGGCTATTGATGGCTACACCTTC	CASSSAGGQGAIDGYTF
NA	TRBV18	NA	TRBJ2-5	TGTGCCAGCTCACCACAGAGCCAAGAGACCCAGTACTTC	CASSPQSQETQYF
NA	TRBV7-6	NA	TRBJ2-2	TGTGCCAGCAGCACCAGCTCTCCGGGAACCGGGGAGCTGTTTTTT	CASSTSSPGTGELFF
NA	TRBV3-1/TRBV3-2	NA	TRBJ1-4	TGTGCCAGCAGCCAAGATTCGGCCAGGGGTAGTAAAAAACTGTTTTTT	CASSQDSARGSKKLFF
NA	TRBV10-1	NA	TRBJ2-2	TGCGCCAGCAGTGTACAGGGTTGGGACGGGGAGCTGTTTTTT	CASSVQGWDGELFF
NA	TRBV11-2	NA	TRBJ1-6	TGTGCCAGCAGCACTCCCGTGGACAGCCCCTATAATTCACCCCTCCACTTT	CASSTPVDSPYNSPLHF
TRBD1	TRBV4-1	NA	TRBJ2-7	TGCGCCAGCAGCCAGGAGGACAGGGTCTACTACGAGCAGTACTTC	CASSQEDRVYYEQYF
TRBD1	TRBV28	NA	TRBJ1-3	TGTGCCAGCAGTTCAGGGGGACAGCCATCCTCTGGAAACACCATATATTTT	CASSSGGQPSSGNTIYF
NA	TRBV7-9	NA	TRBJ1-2	TGTGCCAGCAGCTTAGTTCCAGGTACCAACTATGGCTACACCTTC	CASSLVPGTNYGYTF
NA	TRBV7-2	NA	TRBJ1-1	TGTGCCAGCAGCCCTGGGCCAGGGTCTGAAGCTTTCTTT	CASSPGPGSEAFF
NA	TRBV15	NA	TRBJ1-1	TGTGCCACCAGCGGACCGTCGAGGGTGAACACTGAAGCTTTCTTT	CATSGPSRVNTEAFF
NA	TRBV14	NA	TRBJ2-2	TGTGCCAGCAGCCAAGTCATTCGCGCCGGGGAGCTGTTTTTT	CASSQVIRAGELFF
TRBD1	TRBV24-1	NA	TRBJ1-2	TGTGCCACCAGTGGCGTCCAGGGGGCCTTCTATGGCTACACCTTC	CATSGVQGAFYGYTF
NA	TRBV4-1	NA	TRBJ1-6	TGCGCCAGCAGCCAATTGGAGGGTCAGCCACCCCTCCACTTT	CASSQLEGQPPLHF
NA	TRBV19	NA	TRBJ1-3	TGTGCCAGTAGTATTCGAGGCTCTGGAAACACCATATATTTT	CASSIRGSGNTIYF
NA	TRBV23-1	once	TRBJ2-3	TGCGCCAGCAGTCCATCTCGAAGGGCGGATACGCAGTATTTT	CASSPSRRADTQYF
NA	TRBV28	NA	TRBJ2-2	TGTCTCGTGGGGGGGAACACCGGGGAGCTGTTTTTT	CLVGGNTGELFF
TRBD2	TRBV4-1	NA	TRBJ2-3	TGCGCCAGCAGCCAAGAAGGCGGGGGGGCCGTCGATACGCAGTATTTT	CASSQEGGGAVDTQYF
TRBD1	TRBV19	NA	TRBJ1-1	TGTGCCAGTATCCGACAGGGCGGTCATACTGAAGCTTTCTTT	CASIRQGGHTEAFF
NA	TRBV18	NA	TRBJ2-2	TGTGCCAGCTCAATGTCCAGGGCGGACACCGGGGAGCTGTTTTTT	CASSMSRADTGELFF
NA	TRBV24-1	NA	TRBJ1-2	TGTGCCACCAGTGATACCCCCTCCCGAGGCTACACCTTC	CATSDTPSRGYTF
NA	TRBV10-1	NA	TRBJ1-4	TGCGCCAGCAGTGAGTTAGCAGGCGAAAAACTGTTTTTT	CASSELAGEKLFF
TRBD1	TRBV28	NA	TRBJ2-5	TGTGCCAGCATGCTAGACAGGGGGGAGGAAGAGACCCAGTACTTC	CASMLDRGEEETQYF
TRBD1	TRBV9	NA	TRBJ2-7	TGTGCCAGCACTCGTAGTTGGACAGGCCCCAACGAGCAGTACTTC	CASTRSWTGPNEQYF
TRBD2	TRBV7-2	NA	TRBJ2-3	TGTGCCAGCAGTTTAGCGGGGGCCCGCACAGATACGCAGTATTTT	CASSLAGARTDTQYF
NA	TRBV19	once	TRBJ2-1	TGTGCCAGTAGTAACTACAATGAGCAGTTCTTC	CASSNYNEQFF